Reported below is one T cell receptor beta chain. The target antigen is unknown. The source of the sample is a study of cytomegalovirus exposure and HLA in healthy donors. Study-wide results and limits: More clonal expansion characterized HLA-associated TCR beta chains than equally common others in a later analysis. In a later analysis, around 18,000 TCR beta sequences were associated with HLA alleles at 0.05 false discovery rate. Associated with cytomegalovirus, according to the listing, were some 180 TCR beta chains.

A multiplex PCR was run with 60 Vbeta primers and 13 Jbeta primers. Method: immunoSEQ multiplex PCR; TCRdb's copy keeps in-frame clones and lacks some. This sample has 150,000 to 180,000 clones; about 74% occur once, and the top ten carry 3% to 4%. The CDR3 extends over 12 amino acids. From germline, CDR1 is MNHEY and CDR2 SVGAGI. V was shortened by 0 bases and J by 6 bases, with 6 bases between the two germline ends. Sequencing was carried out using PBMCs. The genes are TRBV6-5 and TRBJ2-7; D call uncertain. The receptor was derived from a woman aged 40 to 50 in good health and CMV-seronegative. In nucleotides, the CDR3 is TGTGCCAGCAGTTACTCGATCGGCGAGCAGTACTTC. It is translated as CASSYSIGEQYF.